The T cell receptor (beta chain) under discussion was sequenced for a study of shared clonotypes between healthy human individuals. Repertoires were generated with immunoSEQ multiplex PCR, while TCRdb's copy carries only in-frame clones and drops some. The repertoire holds 2.3 million or so clones, with over 85% as singletons. V dropped 3 bases and J dropped 2; count of bases not matched to a gene: 4. The CDR3 consists of 15 residues. Germline V gives CDR1 MGHDK, CDR2 SYGVNS. This clonotype was obtained from a man younger than 35 in good health. Some clones in this sample may be carry-over from other donors' samples. The gene calls are TRBV25-1 and TRBJ2-1; 7 nucleotides agree with TRBD2. Sequencing used naive CD4+ T cells from PBMCs. Specified subset: CD45RA+ positively selected. Here the CDR3 DNA reads TGTGCCAGCAGTGATGCGACTAGCCCCTACAATGAGCAGTTCTTC. Residues: CASSDATSPYNEQFF.